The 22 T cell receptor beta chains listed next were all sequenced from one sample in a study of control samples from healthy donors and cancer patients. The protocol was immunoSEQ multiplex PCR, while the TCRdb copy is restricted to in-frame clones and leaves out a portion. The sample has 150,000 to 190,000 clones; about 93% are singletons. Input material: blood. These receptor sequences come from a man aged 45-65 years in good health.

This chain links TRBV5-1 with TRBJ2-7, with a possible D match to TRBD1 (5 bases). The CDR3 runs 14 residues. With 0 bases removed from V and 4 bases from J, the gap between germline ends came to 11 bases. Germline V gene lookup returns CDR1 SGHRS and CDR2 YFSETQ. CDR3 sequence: CASSLDRQTYEQYF. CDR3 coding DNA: TGCGCCAGCAGCTTGGACAGGCAGACGTACGAGCAGTACTTC.

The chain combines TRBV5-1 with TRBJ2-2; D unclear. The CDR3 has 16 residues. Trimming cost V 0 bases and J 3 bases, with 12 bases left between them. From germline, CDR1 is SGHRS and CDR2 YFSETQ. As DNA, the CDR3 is TGCGCCAGCAGCTTGGACCGGACGTCGTACACCGGGGAGCTGTTTTTT. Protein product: CASSLDRTSYTGELFF.

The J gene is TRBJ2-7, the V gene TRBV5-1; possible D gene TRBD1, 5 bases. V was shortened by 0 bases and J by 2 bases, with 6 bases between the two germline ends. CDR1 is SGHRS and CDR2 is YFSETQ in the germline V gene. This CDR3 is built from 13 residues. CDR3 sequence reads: CASSLDRTYEQYF. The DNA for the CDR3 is TGCGCCAGCAGCTTGGACAGGACCTACGAGCAGTACTTC.

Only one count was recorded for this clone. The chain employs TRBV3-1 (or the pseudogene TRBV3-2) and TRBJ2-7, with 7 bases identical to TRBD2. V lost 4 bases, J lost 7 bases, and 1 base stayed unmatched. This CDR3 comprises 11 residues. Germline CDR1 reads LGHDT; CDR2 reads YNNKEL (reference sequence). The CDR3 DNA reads TGTGCCAGCAGCCTACTAGCGGAGCAGTACTTC. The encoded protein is CASSLLAEQYF.

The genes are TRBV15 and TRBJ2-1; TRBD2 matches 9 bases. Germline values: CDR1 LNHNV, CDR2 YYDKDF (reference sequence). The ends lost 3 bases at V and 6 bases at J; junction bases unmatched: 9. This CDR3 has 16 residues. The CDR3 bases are TGTGCCACCAGCAGCCCGGCTAGCGGGACAATCAATGAGCAGTTCTTC. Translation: CATSSPASGTINEQFF.

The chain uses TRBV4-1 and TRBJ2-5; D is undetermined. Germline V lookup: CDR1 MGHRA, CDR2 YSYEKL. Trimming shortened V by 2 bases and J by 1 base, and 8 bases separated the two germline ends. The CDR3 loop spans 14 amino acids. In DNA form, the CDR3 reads TGCGCCAGCAGCCAACTACTCTTCCAAGAGACCCAGTACTTC. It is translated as CASSQLLFQETQYF.

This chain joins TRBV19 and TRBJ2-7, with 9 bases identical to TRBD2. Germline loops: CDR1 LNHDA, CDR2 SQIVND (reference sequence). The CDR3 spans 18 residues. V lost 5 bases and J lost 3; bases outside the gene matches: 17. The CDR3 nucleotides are TGTGCCAGTAGTGCCACCCTCCCTAGCGGGACACGCTACTACGAGCAGTACTTC. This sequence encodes CASSATLPSGTRYYEQYF.

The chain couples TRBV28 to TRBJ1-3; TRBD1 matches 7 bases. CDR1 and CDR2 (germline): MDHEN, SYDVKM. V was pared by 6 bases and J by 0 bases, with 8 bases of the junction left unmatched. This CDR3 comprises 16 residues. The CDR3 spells CASRRGDSYSGNTIYF. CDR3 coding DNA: TGTGCCAGCAGGAGGGGGGACAGCTACTCTGGAAACACCATATATTTT.

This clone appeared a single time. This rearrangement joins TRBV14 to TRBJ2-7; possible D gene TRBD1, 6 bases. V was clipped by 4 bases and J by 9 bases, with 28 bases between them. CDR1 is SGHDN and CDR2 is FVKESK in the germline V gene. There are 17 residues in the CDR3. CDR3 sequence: CASSPNADSSVQRVQYF. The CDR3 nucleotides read TGTGCCAGCAGCCCCAACGCGGACAGCTCAGTCCAAAGGGTGCAGTACTTC. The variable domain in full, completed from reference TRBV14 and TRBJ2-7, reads EAGVTQFPSHSVIEKGQTVTLRCDPISGHDNLYWYRRVMGKEIKFLLHFVKESKQDESGMPNNRFLAERTGGTYSTLKVQPAELEDSGVYFCASSPNADSSVQRVQYFGPGTRLTVT.

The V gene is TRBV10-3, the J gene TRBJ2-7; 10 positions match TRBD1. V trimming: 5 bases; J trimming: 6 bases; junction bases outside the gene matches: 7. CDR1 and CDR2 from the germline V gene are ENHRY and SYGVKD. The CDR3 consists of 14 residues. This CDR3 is CAISKTGGASEQYF. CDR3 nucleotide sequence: TGTGCCATCAGTAAGACAGGGGGCGCCTCCGAGCAGTACTTC.

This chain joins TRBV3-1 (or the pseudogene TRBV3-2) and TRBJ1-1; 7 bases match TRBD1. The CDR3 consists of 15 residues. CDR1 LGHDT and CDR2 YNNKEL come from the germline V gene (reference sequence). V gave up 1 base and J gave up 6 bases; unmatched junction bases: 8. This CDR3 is CASSQVPQGGAEAFF. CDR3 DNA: TGTGCCAGCAGCCAAGTCCCCCAGGGGGGTGCTGAAGCTTTCTTT.

This CDR3 is CASSQDLLNTEAFF. CDR3 coding DNA: TGTGCCAGCAGCCAAGATTTATTGAACACTGAAGCTTTCTTT. The V and J genes are TRBV3-1 (or the pseudogene TRBV3-2) and TRBJ1-1, with D uncertain. Germline V gene data show CDR1 as LGHDT and CDR2 as YNNKEL (reference sequence). The V end lost 0 bases, the J end lost 0 bases, and 5 bases lay between the germline ends. CDR3 length: 14 amino acids.

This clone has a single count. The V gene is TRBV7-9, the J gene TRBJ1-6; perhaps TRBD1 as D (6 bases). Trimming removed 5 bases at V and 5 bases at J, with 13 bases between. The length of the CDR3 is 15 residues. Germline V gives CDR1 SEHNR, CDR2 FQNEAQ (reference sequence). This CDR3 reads CASSRQAVDNSPLHF. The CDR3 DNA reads TGTGCCAGCAGCCGACAGGCAGTGGATAATTCACCCCTCCACTTT.

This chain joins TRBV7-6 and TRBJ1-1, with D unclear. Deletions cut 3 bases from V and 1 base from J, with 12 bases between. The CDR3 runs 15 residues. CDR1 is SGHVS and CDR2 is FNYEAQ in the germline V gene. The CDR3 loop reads CASSFQRSSNTEAFF. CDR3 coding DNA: TGTGCCAGCAGCTTCCAAAGAAGCTCGAACACTGAAGCTTTCTTT.

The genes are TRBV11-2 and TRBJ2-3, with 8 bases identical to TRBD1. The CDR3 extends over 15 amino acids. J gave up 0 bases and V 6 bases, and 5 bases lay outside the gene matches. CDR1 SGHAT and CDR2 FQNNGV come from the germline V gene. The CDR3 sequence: CASSKGQASTDTQYF. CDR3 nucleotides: TGTGCCAGCAGTAAGGGACAGGCGAGCACAGATACGCAGTATTTT.

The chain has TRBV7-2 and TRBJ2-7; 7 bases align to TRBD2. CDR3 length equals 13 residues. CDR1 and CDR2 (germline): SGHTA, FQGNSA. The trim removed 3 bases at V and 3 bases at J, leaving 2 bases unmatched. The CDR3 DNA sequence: TGTGCCAGCAGCTTCCCGGGGGGCTACGAGCAGTACTTC. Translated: CASSFPGGYEQYF.

The CDR3 region is CASSVTDRGEQFF. CDR3 bases: TGTGCCAGCAGCGTAACGGACCGGGGTGAGCAGTTCTTC. The gene calls are TRBV9 and TRBJ2-1; TRBD2 might be the D (5 bases). Trimming stripped 1 base from V and 9 bases from J, with 11 bases between. Germline values: CDR1 SGDLS, CDR2 YYNGEE. CDR3 length: 13 residues. Drawing the rest from reference TRBV9 and TRBJ2-1, the complete variable domain is DSGVTQTPKHLITATGQRVTLRCSPRSGDLSVYWYQQSLDQGLQFLIQYYNGEERAKGNILERFSAQQFPDLHSELNLSSLELGDSALYFCASSVTDRGEQFFGPGTRLTVL.

The CDR3: CASSRTTYEQYF. Here the CDR3 DNA reads TGTGCCAGCAGCCGGACAACCTACGAGCAGTACTTC. The chain has TRBV3-1 (or the pseudogene TRBV3-2) and TRBJ2-7; tentative D call: TRBD1 (5 bases). The CDR3 contains 12 residues. V gave up 4 bases and J gave up 2 bases, with 6 bases separating them. CDR1 is LGHDT, CDR2 YNNKEL, per germline (reference sequence).

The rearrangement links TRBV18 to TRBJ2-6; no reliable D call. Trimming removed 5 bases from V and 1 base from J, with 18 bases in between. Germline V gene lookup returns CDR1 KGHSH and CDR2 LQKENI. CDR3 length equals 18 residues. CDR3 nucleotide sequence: TGTGCCAGCTCAACCGTGACATTTGCTGGGTCTGGGGCCAACGTCCTGACTTTC. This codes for CASSTVTFAGSGANVLTF.

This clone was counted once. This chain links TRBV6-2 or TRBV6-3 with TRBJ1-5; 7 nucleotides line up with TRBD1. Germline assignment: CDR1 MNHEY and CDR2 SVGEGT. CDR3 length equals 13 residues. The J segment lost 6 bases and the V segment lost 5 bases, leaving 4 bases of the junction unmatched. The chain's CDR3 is CASSDRVRQPQHF. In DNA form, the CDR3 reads TGTGCCAGCAGTGACAGGGTACGTCAGCCCCAGCATTTT.

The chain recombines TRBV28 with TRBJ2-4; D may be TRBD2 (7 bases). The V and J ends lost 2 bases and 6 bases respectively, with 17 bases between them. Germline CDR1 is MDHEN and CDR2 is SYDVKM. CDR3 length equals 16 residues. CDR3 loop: CASSLRILRGGNIQYF. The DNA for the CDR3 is TGTGCCAGCAGTTTAAGGATTTTAAGGGGGGGAAACATTCAGTACTTC.

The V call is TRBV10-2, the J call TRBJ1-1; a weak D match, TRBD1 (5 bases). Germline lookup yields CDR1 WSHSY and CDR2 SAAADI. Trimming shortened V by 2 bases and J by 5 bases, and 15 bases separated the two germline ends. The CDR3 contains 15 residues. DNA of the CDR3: TGCGCCAGCAGTGAGGCAGGGAGGATGAGGACTGAAGCTTTCTTT. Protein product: CASSEAGRMRTEAFF.